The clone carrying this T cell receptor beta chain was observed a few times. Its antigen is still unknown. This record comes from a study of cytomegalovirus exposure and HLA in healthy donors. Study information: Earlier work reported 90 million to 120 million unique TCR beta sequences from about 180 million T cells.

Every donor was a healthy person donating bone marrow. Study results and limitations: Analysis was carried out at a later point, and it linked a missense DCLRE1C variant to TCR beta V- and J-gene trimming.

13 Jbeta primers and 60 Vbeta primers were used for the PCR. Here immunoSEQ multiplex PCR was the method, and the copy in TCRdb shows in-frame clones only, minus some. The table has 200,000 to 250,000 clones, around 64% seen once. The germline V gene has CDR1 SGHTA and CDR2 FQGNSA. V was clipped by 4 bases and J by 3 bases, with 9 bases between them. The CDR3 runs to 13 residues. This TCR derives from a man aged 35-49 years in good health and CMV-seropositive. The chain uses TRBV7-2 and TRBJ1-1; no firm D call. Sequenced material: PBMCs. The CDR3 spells CASSSERDTEAFF. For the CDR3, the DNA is TGTGCCAGCAGCTCCGAACGGGACACTGAAGCTTTCTTT.